This TCR beta chain stems from a study of follicular helper T cells after annual influenza vaccination. In the study overall: Some donors were sampled over the 2013-2014, 2014-2015 and 2015-2016 vaccinations. Study-wide results and limits: ICOS-CD38- cTfh most often held earlier Day 7 ICOS+CD38+ clones. Rare clonotypes were missed; only about 10-21% of cells gave TCRB.

TCRdb's copy holds only in-frame clones and misses some; the assay was immunoSEQ multiplex PCR. Of about 10,000 clones in the sample, around 90% were seen once. To note about this clone: The antigen is not known.

The length of the CDR3 is 13 residues. Germline assignment: CDR1 MDHEN and CDR2 SYDVKM. The germline V and J ends were trimmed by 6 bases and 7 bases, with 12 bases remaining between them. Time point meaning: 2015-2016 season, pre-vaccination. Sorted blood CD4 subsets were sequenced before and after adults received seasonal inactivated influenza vaccine. The chain couples TRBV28 to TRBJ1-4; tentative D call: TRBD1 (6 bases). This TCR was recovered from an adult who received the influenza vaccine. The sequencing here drew on CXCR5+ CD38- circulating T follicular helper cells from blood, taken on the day of influenza vaccination. Subset here: circulating Tfh, non-naive CD4+CXCR5+PD-1+ (ICOS+CD38+ or ICOS-CD38-). The CDR3 sequence is CASRSYRVEKLFF. In nucleotides, the CDR3 is TGTGCCAGCAGGTCCTACAGGGTTGAAAAACTGTTTTTT.